What follows describes a single T cell receptor (beta chain). This sample is drawn from a study of blood T cell repertoires in COVID-19. Overall study context: There were acute and convalescent COVID-19 samples, and they came from the United States, Italy and Spain. The cDNA or gDNA used as material had been derived from T cells, B-cell-depleted T cells, or PBMCs.

From germline, CDR1 is MNHEY and CDR2 SVGAGI. This CDR3 contains 13 residues. The V end lost 1 base, the J end lost 4 bases, and 5 bases lay between the germline ends. Under the authors' procedure: Amplified reference gene primers provided the basis for estimating nucleated cell counts. Data came from immunoSEQ multiplex PCR; TCRdb stores just in-frame clones and leaves some out. V and J calls and clone size are given by that table; D and trimming were obtained from the DNA. The sample includes approximately 230,000 clones, approximately 81% seen only once; the top ten take just under 20%. This receptor was taken from a man aged 30-40 years with active or convalescent COVID-19. J is TRBJ1-5 and V is TRBV6-5; D uncertain. The sequencing sample was made of peripheral blood. As DNA, the CDR3 is TGTGCCAGCAGTTACTATTCAAATCAGCCCCAGCATTTT. It specifies CASSYYSNQPQHF.